The clone carrying this T cell receptor beta chain was counted only a few times. Its antigen remains unidentified. The entry originates in a study of shared clonotypes between healthy human individuals. Regarding the study as a whole: Deeper or shallower sequencing was expected to change how clonotypes are shared among donors.

The CDR3 runs to 18 residues. J lost 4 bases, V lost 2 bases, and 7 bases had no gene match. Per the germline V gene, CDR1 is SGHRS and CDR2 is YFSETQ. Assay execution proceeded at the deep level. Per the original data handling: For the immunoSEQ data, sequences were junction-only without quality scores, so filtering differed. Assay: immunoSEQ multiplex PCR; the TCRdb copy retains only in-frame clones and omits some. V and J calls and clone size are as listed in that table; D and trimming were resolved from the DNA. The repertoire consists of 450,000 to 500,000 clones, with around 80% occurring once and the leading ten covering around 12%. Tens of millions of PBMCs were counted before genomic DNA extraction.

Source material: PBMCs. This clonotype was sampled from a woman aged 40 to 50 in good health. Some clones in this sample may be carry-over from other donors' samples. This chain uses TRBV5-1 with TRBJ2-3; TRBD2 agrees at 16 bases. CDR3 nucleotide sequence: TGCGCCAGCAGCTTTACGGGACTAGCGGGAGGGAGGGCAGATACGCAGTATTTT. This gives the protein CASSFTGLAGGRADTQYF.